Below are 14 T cell receptor beta chains sequenced from a single sample in a study of untreated major depressive disorder. The assay was immunoSEQ multiplex PCR, and TCRdb's table has in-frame clones only and misses some. The profile covers approximately 20,000 clones, with 85% to 90% appearing a single time and 0.8% to 0.9% taken by the ten largest. Sequences were obtained from CD4+ T cells from PBMCs. The receptors derive from a woman in her thirties in good health.

The chain combines TRBV5-6 with TRBJ2-1; D perhaps matches TRBD1 (6 bases). The germline V and J ends were trimmed by 2 bases and 7 bases, with 10 bases remaining between them. The CDR3 is 13 residues long. Germline V gives CDR1 SGHDT, CDR2 YYEEEE. CDR3 DNA sequence: TGTGCCAGCAGCTTATTACAGGGAAATGAGCAGTTCTTC. The encoded protein is CASSLLQGNEQFF. The full variable domain, rest sourced from reference TRBV5-6 and TRBJ2-1, is DAGVTQSPTHLIKTRGQQVTLRCSPKSGHDTVSWYQQALGQGPQFIFQYYEEEERQRGNFPDRFSGHQFPNYSSELNVNALLLGDSALYLCASSLLQGNEQFFGPGTRLTVL.

The genes are TRBV19 and TRBJ1-3; D is unresolved. This CDR3 region has 16 residues. With 2 bases removed from V and 0 bases from J, the gap between germline ends came to 11 bases. The germline gives CDR1 LNHDA, CDR2 SQIVND (reference sequence). The DNA for the CDR3 is TGTGCCAGTAGTATACCGTCAAGGAGCTCTGGAAACACCATATATTTT. Translation: CASSIPSRSSGNTIYF. The full variable domain, in which reference TRBV19 and TRBJ1-3 provide the parts outside the CDR3, is DGGITQSPKYLFRKEGQNVTLSCEQNLNHDAMYWYRQDPGQGLRLIYYSQIVNDFQKGDIAEGYSVSREKKESFPLTVTSAQKNPTAFYLCASSIPSRSSGNTIYFGEGSWLTVV.

The chain recombines TRBV7-8 with TRBJ2-3, with 10 bases lining up with TRBD2. Germline V gene data show CDR1 as SGHVS and CDR2 as FQNEAQ. CDR3 size: 17 residues. Trimming removed 5 bases from V and 0 bases from J; junction bases left unmatched: 8. The CDR3 sequence is CASSRRLAGASTDTQYF. The DNA of the CDR3 is TGTGCCAGCAGCCGACGTCTAGCGGGAGCTAGCACAGATACGCAGTATTTT.

The V and J genes are TRBV29-1 and TRBJ1-2; 8 bases fit TRBD1. Germline V gene lookup returns CDR1 SQVTM and CDR2 ANQGSEA. J was trimmed by 8 bases and V by 0 bases; bases with no gene match: 5. The CDR3 consists of 13 residues. The CDR3 here is CSVEDLRTGGYTF. CDR3 sequence (DNA): TGCAGCGTTGAAGATCTTAGGACAGGGGGCTACACCTTC. The whole variable domain, remainder taken from reference TRBV29-1 and TRBJ1-2, is SAVISQKPSRDICQRGTSLTIQCQVDSQVTMMFWYRQQPGQSLTLIATANQGSEATYESGFVIDKFPISRPNLTFSTLTVSNMSPEDSSIYLCSVEDLRTGGYTFGSGTRLTVV.

The chain combines TRBV4-3 with TRBJ2-1; unclear D gene. The CDR3 is 13 amino acids. Trimming removed 4 bases at V and 6 bases at J, with 10 bases between. Germline V lookup: CDR1 LGHNA, CDR2 YSLEER. The CDR3 is CASSPADRNEQFF. CDR3 nucleotides: TGCGCCAGCAGCCCTGCTGACCGCAATGAGCAGTTCTTC.

The chain uses TRBV28 and TRBJ2-5, with TRBD2 identical over 7 bases. Trimming removed 3 bases from V and 7 bases from J; junction bases left unmatched: 11. Germline CDR1 and CDR2: MDHEN and SYDVKM. The CDR3 totals 15 residues. CDR3 protein: CASSLGGADPGTQYF. CDR3 in DNA: TGTGCCAGCAGTTTGGGAGGGGCAGATCCGGGGACCCAGTACTTC.

This chain joins TRBV27 and TRBJ1-1; D unclear. This CDR3 spans 11 amino acids. V shed 6 bases and J shed 5 bases, with 7 bases lying between them. In germline, CDR1 is MNHEY, CDR2 SMNVEV (reference sequence). Here the CDR3 DNA reads TGTGCCAGCAGATCTCATACTGAAGCTTTCTTT. As protein: CASRSHTEAFF.

The chain joins TRBV28 to TRBJ1-2; unclear D gene. CDR3 length: 13 amino acids. V was shortened by 3 bases and J by 4 bases, with 9 bases between the two germline ends. Germline values: CDR1 MDHEN, CDR2 SYDVKM. The DNA for the CDR3 is TGTGCCAGCAGTTTGTCGGCACTCTATGGCTACACCTTC. Translated, it gives CASSLSALYGYTF.

This clone was detected only a few times. The chain is built from TRBV5-5 and TRBJ1-2, with 8 nucleotides matching TRBD1. The germline CDR1 and CDR2 sequences are SGHKS and YYEKEE (reference sequence). The CDR3 covers 16 residues. V dropped 0 bases and J dropped 4; count of bases not matched to a gene: 8. The CDR3 loop is CASSLAGTGLSYGYTF. The CDR3 DNA reads as TGTGCCAGCAGCTTGGCCGGGACAGGTCTCAGCTATGGCTACACCTTC.

The gene calls are TRBV5-6 and TRBJ2-7; 9 bases line up with TRBD2. Germline CDR1 is SGHDT and CDR2 is YYEEEE. The CDR3 sequence is 13 residues long. After removal of 2 bases from V and 7 bases from J, the junction contained 4 bases not matched to a gene. CDR3 amino acids: CASSLGGRGEQYF. CDR3 DNA: TGTGCCAGCAGCTTAGGCGGGAGGGGTGAGCAGTACTTC. Combining the CDR3 with reference TRBV5-6 and TRBJ2-7 gives the whole variable domain DAGVTQSPTHLIKTRGQQVTLRCSPKSGHDTVSWYQQALGQGPQFIFQYYEEEERQRGNFPDRFSGHQFPNYSSELNVNALLLGDSALYLCASSLGGRGEQYFGPGTRLTVT.

This chain joins TRBV4-3 and TRBJ2-6; no clear D gene. The CDR3 spans 18 residues. Trimming shortened V by 1 base and J by 0 bases, and 13 bases separated the two germline ends. Germline values: CDR1 LGHNA, CDR2 YSLEER. The CDR3 DNA is TGCGCCAGCAGCCAAGTAATCAAGATTTCCTCTGGGGCCAACGTCCTGACTTTC. Translation gives CASSQVIKISSGANVLTF.

CDR3 sequence (DNA): TGTGCCAGCAGCCCCGTGTATGGGGACAGGGGGCGCACAGATACGCAGTATTTT. Protein product: CASSPVYGDRGRTDTQYF. The chain employs TRBV7-6 and TRBJ2-3, with 12 bases identical to TRBD1. V lost 5 bases, J lost 1 base, and 10 bases stayed unmatched. The length of the CDR3 is 18 residues. Germline CDR1 reads SGHVS; CDR2 reads FNYEAQ.

This clone was picked up a small number of times. The chain couples TRBV7-6 to TRBJ2-7; 7 bases agree with TRBD2. Germline CDR1 and CDR2: SGHVS and FNYEAQ. CDR3 length: 16 residues. The V gene end was trimmed by 0 bases and the J gene end by 7 bases; junction bases not matched to a gene: 12. The CDR3 loop reads CASSLATSGIPSEQYF. The CDR3 DNA reads TGTGCCAGCAGCTTAGCTACGAGCGGGATCCCTTCGGAGCAGTACTTC.

The rearrangement joins TRBV30 to TRBJ2-1; D perhaps matches TRBD1 (5 bases). V was shortened by 2 bases and J by 2 bases, with 10 bases between the two germline ends. From germline, CDR1 is GTSNPN and CDR2 SVGIG (reference sequence). CDR3 length: 14 residues. The CDR3 nucleotides are TGTGCCTGGAGTTCAGGGATACCCTACAATGAGCAGTTCTTC. Amino acids: CAWSSGIPYNEQFF. Complete variable domain (other parts from reference TRBV30 and TRBJ2-1): SQTIHQWPATLVQPVGSPLSLECTVEGTSNPNLYWYRQAAGRGLQLLFYSVGIGQISSEVPQNLSASRPQDRQFILSSKKLLLSDSGFYLCAWSSGIPYNEQFFGPGTRLTVL.